One and the same sample provided the 16 T cell receptor beta chains below, sequenced in a study of vaccination and CD4 T cells after COVID-19. Oncomine TCR Beta short-read sequencing was applied to DNA from cultured CD4+ T cells. TCRdb fed the PCR reads into MiXCR, producing one record per CDR3 protein. The table lists thousands of distinct CDR3 sequences, more than 35% of them singletons. Documented treatment: roughly 10-day PBMC culture with coronavirus spike peptide pools or control peptides (ViraFEST assay). Investigators obtained the unexposed donor's CD4+ T cells before the COVID-19 pandemic (2011-2018). The antigens of these receptors remain unknown. Material: CD4+ T cells from blood, cultured in vitro. The receptors were sampled from a human donor in good health.

The chain is built from TRBV5-1 and TRBJ2-7; possibly TRBD2 for D (6 bases). Looked up from germline, CDR1 is SGHRS and CDR2 is YFSETQ. The CDR3 is 14 amino acids. Trimming took 4 bases from V and 2 from J, leaving 13 bases between them. CDR3 loop: CASSLGLFTYEQYF. DNA for the CDR3: TGCGCCAGCAGCCTGGGACTTTTTACCTACGAGCAGTACTTC.

The chain is built from TRBV11-2 and TRBJ1-5; D unresolved. CDR1 and CDR2 from the germline V gene are SGHAT and FQNNGV. V was shortened by 1 base and J by 0 bases, with 1 base between the two germline ends. The CDR3 sequence is 13 residues long. CDR3 DNA: TGTGCCAGCAGCTTAGGTAGCAATCAGCCCCAGCATTTT. Encoded protein: CASSLGSNQPQHF.

This clonotype has only a few counts. The rearrangement links TRBV6-1 to TRBJ1-1; D not resolved. V was pared by 4 bases and J by 5 bases, with 14 bases between. This CDR3 spans 14 amino acids. The germline V gene has CDR1 MNHNS and CDR2 SASEGT. The CDR3 DNA is TGTGCCAGCAGTGCCGAGACGGGGAATACTGAAGCTTTCTTT. As protein: CASSAETGNTEAFF.

Regarding this clonotype: Compared with germline, one end of the junction differs, possibly owing to a read error. The V and J genes are TRBV19 and TRBJ1-5; perhaps TRBD1 as D (6 bases). The CDR3 has 14 amino acids. CDR1 is LNHDA, CDR2 SQIVND, per germline (reference sequence). CDR3 in DNA: TGTGCCAGTGGTATGTGGGGGGCGGATCAGCCCCAGCATTTT. This encodes CASGMWGADQPQHF.

In this sample, this clonotype turned up a few times. The V and J genes are TRBV6-1 and TRBJ1-5; the D gene is possibly TRBD1 (6 bases). This CDR3 contains 13 residues. Trimming pared 6 bases from V and 3 bases from J, leaving 9 bases between. Germline CDR1 and CDR2: MNHNS and SASEGT. The CDR3 loop reads CASRQGLNQPQHF. In nucleotides, the CDR3 is TGTGCCAGCAGGCAGGGGCTCAATCAGCCCCAGCATTTT.

This clonotype turned up a few times. The chain employs TRBV5-1 and TRBJ1-1, with a possible D match to TRBD1 (5 bases). V lost 0 bases, J lost 10 bases, and 13 bases lay in between. Germline CDR1 and CDR2: SGHRS and YFSETQ. This CDR3 is 13 amino acids long. CDR3 amino acids: CASSLGGAWGAFF. The CDR3 DNA reads as TGCGCCAGCAGCTTGGGGGGCGCTTGGGGAGCTTTCTTT.

This clonotype was picked up one time. This chain joins TRBV20-1 and TRBJ1-1, with D hard to call. V was cut by 7 bases and J by 5 bases, with 14 bases left in between. From germline, CDR1 is DFQATT and CDR2 SNEGSKA (reference sequence). The CDR3 contains 12 residues. The CDR3 region has the DNA TGCAGTGTATTATACTTGGGGACTGAAGCTTTCTTT. It codes for CSVLYLGTEAFF.

This chain connects TRBV6-1 to TRBJ2-3; a possible D gene is TRBD2 (6 bases). Germline V gene lookup returns CDR1 MNHNS and CDR2 SASEGT. With 1 base removed from V and 9 bases from J, the gap between germline ends came to 11 bases. This CDR3 region has 13 residues. For the CDR3, the DNA is TGTGCCAGCAGTGAAGAGGAGGGACTCACGCAGTATTTT. Encoded protein: CASSEEEGLTQYF.

This chain connects TRBV11-2 to TRBJ2-7; possible D gene TRBD2, 6 bases. From germline, CDR1 is SGHAT and CDR2 FQNNGV. The CDR3 is made up of 12 amino acids. The V end lost 5 bases, the J end lost 6 bases, and 11 bases lay between the germline ends. The CDR3 DNA follows: TGTGCCAGCAGCCAGACTAGGTTCGAGCAGTACTTC. Its protein is CASSQTRFEQYF.

The gene calls are TRBV6-2 or TRBV6-3 and TRBJ1-5; no firm D call. V lost 3 bases and J 2 bases, leaving 14 bases between the germline ends. CDR1 and CDR2 (germline): MNHEY, SVGEGT. The CDR3 contains 16 residues. CDR3 bases: TGTGCCAGCAGTTATGGCGGAAAGAGTGGCAATCAGCCCCAGCATTTT. It codes for CASSYGGKSGNQPQHF.

The V gene is TRBV7-9, the J gene TRBJ2-7, with 9 nucleotides matching TRBD1. V dropped 5 bases and J dropped 3; count of bases not matched to a gene: 11. The CDR3 is 16 amino acids. From germline, CDR1 is SEHNR and CDR2 FQNEAQ (reference sequence). The CDR3 DNA sequence: TGTGCCAGCAGCGCTCCCGGGACAGGGCCAAGCTACGAGCAGTACTTC. This translates into CASSAPGTGPSYEQYF.

This clonotype occurred a few times. This sequence joins TRBV5-1 and TRBJ2-3; D call uncertain. Germline V gene data show CDR1 as SGHRS and CDR2 as YFSETQ. Trimming shortened V by 5 bases and J by 3 bases, and 13 bases separated the two germline ends. The CDR3 runs 14 residues. CDR3 in amino acids: CASSLPLGTDTQYF. The CDR3 bases are TGCGCCAGCAGTCTACCTTTGGGGACAGATACGCAGTATTTT.

The chain links TRBV7-6 to TRBJ2-5, with 8 bases identical to TRBD1. V was pared by 1 base and J by 5 bases, with 9 bases of the junction left unmatched. The CDR3 is 16 residues long. From germline, CDR1 is SGHVS and CDR2 FNYEAQ. The CDR3 nucleotides are TGTGCCAGCAGCTTAGGTGCAGGGGGCGCTTCGGAGACCCAGTACTTC. Its translation is CASSLGAGGASETQYF.

V and J are TRBV10-1 and TRBJ2-2; D gene unclear. CDR3 length: 12 amino acids. V was pared by 3 bases and J by 5 bases, with 4 bases between. Germline V CDR1 and CDR2: WNHNN, SYGVQD (reference sequence). CDR3 DNA sequence: TGCGCCAGCAGTGATGGGACCGGGGAGCTGTTTTTT. Translation gives CASSDGTGELFF.

By share, this clonotype counts as medium-sized. The V call is TRBV28, the J call TRBJ1-3; 7 bases are shared with TRBD1. Germline V lookup: CDR1 MDHEN, CDR2 SYDVKM. This CDR3 contains 14 residues. The junction had 4 bases not matched to a gene; V was cut back by 8 bases and J by 0 bases. The CDR3 region is CASEGQSSGNTIYF. CDR3 DNA sequence: TGTGCCAGCGAGGGACAGAGCTCTGGAAACACCATATATTTT.

This clonotype has a handful of counts. The chain's CDR3 is CASSRDRNSNQPQHF. In DNA, the CDR3 is TGTGCCAGCAGTCGGGACAGAAATAGCAATCAGCCCCAGCATTTT. This chain connects TRBV6-1 to TRBJ1-5; 7 bases agree with TRBD1. V lost 5 bases, J lost 0 bases, and 4 bases stayed unmatched. The germline V gene encodes CDR1 MNHNS and CDR2 SASEGT. The CDR3 is 15 residues long.